The entry below gives a single TCR beta chain sequence along with its context. Its antigen is as yet unknown. Alpha and beta constant region primers primed reverse transcription for blood and skin samples. Amplification of ligated cDNA took four PCR rounds with SP2 and nested alpha and beta constant primers. TCRdb re-called the UMI-ligation and nested PCR reads through MiXCR, storing one row per CDR3 protein. This table has roughly 18,000 distinct CDR3 sequences, roughly 9.8% appearing once. Noted treatment: skin biopsy from PPD injection site in Mantoux-positive individual. Input was about 1 to 1,100 ng of DNase-treated total RNA without cell sorting. TCR cDNA received a 3' ligated oligonucleotide that carried a UMI. The sample is drawn from a study of naive and memory T cell subsets. Overall study results and limits: Reportedly, tuberculin skin test sites gave far more TCRs than other biopsies.

This CDR3 region has 13 residues. CDR1 is SGHDT, CDR2 YYEEEE, per germline. With 3 bases clipped from V and 10 bases from J, the junction kept 5 bases outside the gene matches. This chain links TRBV5-6 with TRBJ2-1, with 9 bases lining up with TRBD1. The receptor comes from an adult in good health. The source material was skin, sampled from a tuberculin skin test site. CDR3 DNA sequence: TGTGCCAGCAGCTCGGACAGGGGCGGGGAGCAGTTCTTC. The encoded protein is CASSSDRGGEQFF.